One and the same sample provided the 21 T cell receptor beta chains below, sequenced in a study of CD4 T cells in relation to SARS-CoV-2 and coronaviruses. Method: immunoSEQ multiplex PCR; TCRdb's copy keeps in-frame clones and lacks some. The sample includes about 39,000 clones, under 85% of them seen just once. These receptors' targets are unknown. Sequencing was performed on memory CD4+ T cells from PBMCs, cultured in vitro. The receptors derive from an adult with COVID-19.

This chain joins TRBV2 and TRBJ2-3, with 7 bases that match TRBD2. Germline V gives CDR1 SNHLY, CDR2 FYNNEI. V gave up 4 bases and J gave up 0 bases; unmatched junction bases: 16. The length of the CDR3 is 19 residues. CDR3 in amino acids: CASSGAVFFSGTSTDTQYF. DNA for the CDR3: TGTGCCAGCAGTGGCGCAGTCTTCTTCAGCGGGACTAGCACAGATACGCAGTATTTT. Full variable domain (rest looked up from reference TRBV2 and TRBJ2-3): EPEVTQTPSHQVTQMGQEVILRCVPISNHLYFYWYRQILGQKVEFLVSFYNNEISEKSEIFDDQFSVERPDGSNFTLKIRSTKLEDSAMYFCASSGAVFFSGTSTDTQYFGPGTRLTVL.

This chain uses TRBV9 with TRBJ1-3, with TRBD1 as a possible D gene (5 bases). Trimming removed 4 bases at V and 4 bases at J, with 21 bases between. The CDR3 length is 17 residues. CDR1 is SGDLS and CDR2 is YYNGEE in the germline V gene. CDR3 in amino acids: CASSPNRGVRSGNTIYF. The CDR3 region has the DNA TGTGCCAGCAGCCCAAACCGGGGGGTTCGCTCCGGAAACACCATATATTTT.

The sample holds a few counts of this clone. This chain connects TRBV6-5 to TRBJ2-1; 13 nucleotides align to TRBD2. The trim removed 6 bases at V and 6 bases at J, leaving 5 bases unmatched. The germline V gene has CDR1 MNHEY and CDR2 SVGAGI. The CDR3 consists of 15 residues. CDR3 DNA: TGTGCCAGCAGACCAGGACTAGCGGGAGCCAATGAGCAGTTCTTC. Residues: CASRPGLAGANEQFF.

This rearrangement joins TRBV27 to TRBJ1-1; perhaps TRBD1 as D (6 bases). The CDR3 sequence is 15 residues long. V was cut by 6 bases and J by 4 bases, with 18 bases left in between. The germline V gene encodes CDR1 MNHEY and CDR2 SMNVEV (reference sequence). The CDR3 sequence: CASRLGAGKGTEAFF. CDR3 sequence (DNA): TGTGCCAGCAGGCTGGGGGCAGGGAAAGGCACTGAAGCTTTCTTT.

The CDR3 nucleotides are TGTGCCAGCAAAGCGGGCGCCTCTAGGAATGAGCAGTTCTTC. Translated, it gives CASKAGASRNEQFF. The V gene is TRBV6-5, the J gene TRBJ2-1, with a possible D match to TRBD2 (6 bases). The CDR3 runs 14 residues. V shed 7 bases and J shed 7 bases, with 17 bases lying between them. Germline CDR1 is MNHEY and CDR2 is SVGAGI.

The chain has TRBV30 and TRBJ2-1, with 9 bases lining up with TRBD1. The germline V gene encodes CDR1 GTSNPN and CDR2 SVGIG (reference sequence). The CDR3 loop spans 16 amino acids. The V segment lost 0 bases and the J segment 7 bases; nucleotides outside the gene matches: 10. CDR3 nucleotide sequence: TGTGCCTGGAGTGTACAGGGGGCAGGGGAAGTGAATGAGCAGTTCTTC. This gives the protein CAWSVQGAGEVNEQFF.

The CDR3 bases are TGTGCCAGCAGTTACTACTCGAGGCTAGCGGGGGACACAGATACGCAGTATTTT. It specifies CASSYYSRLAGDTDTQYF. The chain uses TRBV6-2 or TRBV6-3 and TRBJ2-3, with 10 bases identical to TRBD2. V was pared by 1 base and J by 2 bases, with 9 bases of the junction left unmatched. Germline assignment: CDR1 MNHEY and CDR2 SVGEGT. This CDR3 has 18 residues.

A single count supports this clone. V usage is TRBV5-1 and J usage is TRBJ1-1; a possible D gene is TRBD1 (5 bases). The V and J ends lost 0 bases and 1 base respectively, with 10 bases between them. CDR1 is SGHRS, CDR2 YFSETQ, per germline. This CDR3 region has 15 residues. CDR3 amino acids: CASSLGQGGNTEAFF. DNA of the CDR3: TGCGCCAGCAGCTTGGGGCAGGGTGGGAACACTGAAGCTTTCTTT. The variable domain in full, completed from reference TRBV5-1 and TRBJ1-1, reads KAGVTQTPRYLIKTRGQQVTLSCSPISGHRSVSWYQQTPGQGLQFLFEYFSETQRNKGNFPGRFSGRQFSNSRSEMNVSTLELGDSALYLCASSLGQGGNTEAFFGQGTRLTVV.

The rearrangement joins TRBV7-8 to TRBJ2-7, with TRBD2 as a possible D gene (7 bases). Trimming took off 6 bases at V and 3 bases at J, with 18 bases between the two ends. Germline CDR1 is SGHVS and CDR2 is FQNEAQ. The CDR3 length is 15 residues. The CDR3 region is CASSLGGVVSYEQYF. The CDR3 DNA is TGTGCCAGCAGTCTAGGGGGGGTGGTTAGCTACGAGCAGTACTTC.

This chain links TRBV7-2 with TRBJ2-2; unclear D gene. V lost 1 base to trimming and J lost 6 bases, with 6 bases between them. Germline CDR1 SGHTA, CDR2 FQGNSA. This CDR3 region has 13 residues. CDR3 coding DNA: TGTGCCAGCAGCTTAGTCGTTCCCGGGGAGCTGTTTTTT. Translation gives CASSLVVPGELFF.

CDR3 DNA sequence: TGTGCCAGCTCACCCGGACTAGCGGGGGCCAGCACAGATACGCAGTATTTT. Amino acid sequence: CASSPGLAGASTDTQYF. The chain carries TRBV18 and TRBJ2-3; the match to TRBD2 covers 13 bases. Germline CDR1 and CDR2: KGHSH and LQKENI. The junction had 3 bases not matched to a gene; V was cut back by 3 bases and J by 0 bases. The CDR3 consists of 17 residues.

The chain recombines TRBV28 with TRBJ2-6; TRBD1 aligns across 10 bases. Germline loops: CDR1 MDHEN, CDR2 SYDVKM. CDR3 size: 18 residues. Trimming took 5 bases from V and 2 from J; bases not matched to a gene: 9. The CDR3 loop is CASSRGQGRSTGANVLTF. CDR3 DNA sequence: TGTGCCAGCAGTAGGGGACAGGGGCGATCTACTGGGGCCAACGTCCTGACTTTC.

This chain uses TRBV6-5 with TRBJ2-3; tentatively, D is TRBD2 (5 bases). Germline V gene lookup returns CDR1 MNHEY and CDR2 SVGAGI. The germline V and J ends were trimmed by 11 bases and 1 base, with 16 bases remaining between them. This CDR3 is built from 14 residues. The CDR3 is CARSRRACTDTQYF. The CDR3 nucleotides are TGTGCCCGTAGCCGGCGGGCCTGCACAGATACGCAGTATTTT.

The CDR3 nucleotides read TGTGCCAGCAGCTTAGTAACAGGTGGGACTAGCGGGAACACCGGGGAGCTGTTTTTT. Translating it yields CASSLVTGGTSGNTGELFF. This rearrangement joins TRBV7-9 to TRBJ2-2, with 11 bases fitting TRBD2. Germline V gene data show CDR1 as SEHNR and CDR2 as FQNEAQ (reference sequence). This CDR3 is built from 19 residues. Trimming took 1 base from V and 1 from J; bases not matched to a gene: 8.

This clone appeared once. V usage is TRBV28 and J usage is TRBJ2-2; D may match TRBD1 or TRBD2 (5 bases each). Per the germline V gene, CDR1 is MDHEN and CDR2 is SYDVKM. Deletions cut 3 bases from V and 0 bases from J, with 11 bases between. The CDR3 runs to 16 residues. The CDR3 spells CASSFLGEPNTGELFF. The CDR3 DNA is TGTGCCAGCAGTTTCCTGGGGGAACCGAACACCGGGGAGCTGTTTTTT.

The J gene is TRBJ2-3, the V gene TRBV18; 7 bases align to TRBD1. The CDR3 contains 16 residues. Per the germline V gene, CDR1 is KGHSH and CDR2 is LQKENI. The V and J ends lost 3 bases and 2 bases, in that order; junction bases with no gene match: 8. The CDR3 sequence is CASSPRSGQATDTQYF. The CDR3 coding sequence is TGTGCCAGCTCACCCCGATCCGGACAGGCCACAGATACGCAGTATTTT.

This sequence joins TRBV7-2 and TRBJ1-4, with 9 nucleotides matching TRBD1. The junction had 5 bases not matched to a gene; V was cut back by 6 bases and J by 6 bases. The length of the CDR3 is 14 residues. Looked up from germline, CDR1 is SGHTA and CDR2 is FQGNSA. CDR3 sequence reads: CASRAGQGDEKLFF. Here the CDR3 DNA reads TGTGCCAGCAGGGCGGGACAGGGCGATGAAAAACTGTTTTTT.

J is TRBJ2-7 and V is TRBV4-1; D might be TRBD1 (6 bases). CDR3 length equals 14 residues. The ends were cut back, 1 base at V and 6 bases at J, with 13 bases in the middle. Per germline, CDR1 MGHRA and CDR2 YSYEKL. The CDR3 loop is CASSQVGEGVEQYF. For the CDR3, the DNA is TGCGCCAGCAGCCAAGTCGGTGAGGGGGTCGAGCAGTACTTC.

This clone was counted once. The V gene is TRBV10-3, the J gene TRBJ2-3, with D perhaps TRBD1 (5 bases). The germline V gene encodes CDR1 ENHRY and CDR2 SYGVKD. This CDR3 is built from 14 residues. The ends were cut back, 2 bases at V and 0 bases at J, with 6 bases in the middle. The CDR3 region is CAISEAGSTDTQYF. Written as DNA, the CDR3 is TGTGCCATCAGTGAGGCAGGGAGCACAGATACGCAGTATTTT.

The V gene is TRBV5-4, the J gene TRBJ1-4; D not resolved. Trimming stripped 0 bases from V and 6 bases from J, with 9 bases between. This CDR3 contains 14 residues. Germline V gene data show CDR1 as SGHNT and CDR2 as YYREEE (reference sequence). The CDR3 is CASSLGGRDEKLFF. CDR3 nucleotides: TGTGCCAGCAGCTTGGGAGGGCGAGATGAAAAACTGTTTTTT.

V gene TRBV28 combines with J gene TRBJ1-5; 8 bases agree with TRBD1. This CDR3 contains 18 residues. Trimming cost V 3 bases and J 1 base; bases outside gene matches: 11. Germline values: CDR1 MDHEN, CDR2 SYDVKM. CDR3 DNA: TGTGCCAGCAGTTTGTCAGGAACGACAGGGGTAAGCAATCAGCCCCAGCATTTT. Translation gives CASSLSGTTGVSNQPQHF.